A selection of T cell receptor beta chains follows, all from one sample in a study of T cell responses to AZD1222 COVID-19 vaccine. The method was immunoSEQ multiplex PCR; TCRdb's version includes in-frame clones alone and lacks a portion of them. The sample lists more than 100,000 clones, approximately 85% seen once, with more than 7.5% in the top ten. The sample was peripheral blood, taken 28 days after the second dose of the MenACWY control vaccine. Receptors originate from an adult who received the MenACWY meningococcal vaccine as a control. Both conserved end residues are trimmed from each CDR3.

V gene	CDR3 protein
TRBV6-5	ASGGPGNTEAF
TRBV6-5	ASRPGARTEAF
TRBV6-2/TRBV6-3	ASSSNWGSGGYT
TRBV6-5	ASRSRQGTGELF
TRBV28	ASRSSGGVDTQY
TRBV13	ASSPSRGVSTDTQY
TRBV13	ASSLGSYTEAF
TRBV29-1	SVERGSFNEQF
TRBV4-1	ASAGWTRNTEAF
TRBV6-5	ASKRTNYGYT
TRBV5-4	ASSLDQGTDTQY
TRBV7-2	ASSLESGDEAF
TRBV3-1/TRBV3-2	ASSQDLRNGYT
TRBV7-9	ASSLLRGDYGYT
TRBV7-3	ASSSTPGRGLGGYT
TRBV9	ASSVGQGTNYGYT